This TCR beta chain was sequenced in a study of blood T cell repertoires in COVID-19. The germline gives CDR1 SGHNT, CDR2 YYREEE (reference sequence). The V end was cut by 4 bases, the J end by 4 bases, with 9 bases between. The length of the CDR3 is 12 residues. The repertoire was sequenced with immunoSEQ multiplex PCR; TCRdb's copy has only in-frame clones and lacks some. The sample records 300,000 to 350,000 clones, 85% to 90% being singletons. Sequenced input: peripheral blood. This receptor was obtained from a young woman with COVID-19, enrolled during active disease. The J gene is TRBJ2-7, the V gene TRBV5-4; D not resolved. CDR3 nucleotides: TGTGCCAGCAGCATAGACGGGTACGAGCAGTACTTC. It encodes CASSIDGYEQYF.